The 27 T cell receptor beta chains listed next were all sequenced from one sample in a study of T cell clonotyping in hematopoietic cell transplantation. Method: immunoSEQ multiplex PCR; TCRdb's copy keeps in-frame clones and lacks some. The sample yields more than 65,000 clones, 94% seen once. Sequencing used peripheral blood mononuclear cells. These receptors came from a man aged 45 to 65 in good health. Some clones in this sample may be carry-over from other donors' samples.

V usage is TRBV5-6 and J usage is TRBJ1-6; D gene unclear. Germline lookup yields CDR1 SGHDT and CDR2 YYEEEE. Deletions cut 4 bases from V and 7 bases from J, with 18 bases between. This CDR3 is built from 16 residues. The CDR3 sequence is CASSPVPESVNSPLHF. The CDR3 DNA is TGTGCCAGCAGCCCGGTCCCAGAGAGTGTGAATTCACCCCTCCACTTT.

The J gene is TRBJ1-1, the V gene TRBV5-1; no reliable D call. The CDR3 sequence is 14 residues long. The V end was cut by 1 base, the J end by 7 bases, with 14 bases between. From germline, CDR1 is SGHRS and CDR2 YFSETQ. The CDR3 DNA follows: TGCGCCAGCAGCTTGCCCTCGGGAGTAAATGAAGCTTTCTTT. Translating it yields CASSLPSGVNEAFF.

V usage is TRBV5-4 and J usage is TRBJ1-6; D perhaps matches TRBD1 (5 bases). V lost 0 bases to trimming and J lost 3 bases, with 7 bases between them. The CDR3 totals 15 residues. From germline, CDR1 is SGHNT and CDR2 YYREEE (reference sequence). The CDR3 sequence: CASSLGQLYNSPLHF. CDR3 DNA: TGTGCCAGCAGCTTGGGACAGCTCTATAATTCACCCCTCCACTTT. The whole variable domain, filled in from reference TRBV5-4 and TRBJ1-6, reads ETGVTQSPTHLIKTRGQQVTLRCSSQSGHNTVSWYQQALGQGPQFIFQYYREEENGRGNFPPRFSGLQFPNYSSELNVNALELDDSALYLCASSLGQLYNSPLHFGNGTRLTVT.

In nucleotides, the CDR3 is TGTGCCAGCGCCCGGGACACCGAATATGGCTACACCTTC. The encoded protein is CASARDTEYGYTF. The rearrangement links TRBV7-8 to TRBJ1-2; possible D gene TRBD1, 6 bases. The CDR3 spans 13 residues. The V gene's germline CDR1 is SGHVS and CDR2 FQNEAQ. V was trimmed by 8 bases and J by 5 bases, leaving 15 bases between them.

The V call is TRBV14, the J call TRBJ2-7, with TRBD1 identical over 8 bases. CDR3 length equals 16 residues. Trimming cost V 3 bases and J 2 bases; bases outside gene matches: 9. Germline lookup yields CDR1 SGHDN and CDR2 FVKESK. The CDR3 protein is CASSHPDRANPYEQYF. Here the CDR3 DNA reads TGTGCCAGCAGCCACCCGGACAGGGCCAATCCCTACGAGCAGTACTTC.

J is TRBJ2-7 and V is TRBV10-1; no clear D. The CDR3 has 13 amino acids. V shed 6 bases and J shed 1 base, with 10 bases lying between them. Germline CDR1 reads WNHNN; CDR2 reads SYGVQD (reference sequence). CDR3 sequence: CASRRRGSYEQYF. The DNA for the CDR3 is TGCGCCAGCAGGCGGAGAGGATCCTACGAGCAGTACTTC.

The chain is built from TRBV7-9 and TRBJ1-4, with a tentative D call TRBD1 (5 bases). The germline V and J ends were trimmed by 5 bases and 11 bases, with 21 bases remaining between them. The germline V gene has CDR1 SEHNR and CDR2 FQNEAQ (reference sequence). The CDR3 is 15 residues long. CDR3 in DNA: TGTGCCAGCAGCCAACGTCAGGCGGGGCCCCAGAAACTGTTTTTT. It is translated as CASSQRQAGPQKLFF.

CDR3 sequence reads: CASSFQTGVPETQYF. In DNA, the CDR3 is TGTGCCAGCAGCTTCCAGACAGGGGTTCCTGAGACCCAGTACTTC. The chain combines TRBV7-9 with TRBJ2-5, with 8 bases identical to TRBD1. Trimming took 3 bases from V and 5 from J; bases not matched to a gene: 8. Looked up from germline, CDR1 is SEHNR and CDR2 is FQNEAQ (reference sequence). The CDR3 loop spans 15 amino acids.

The chain carries TRBV5-4 and TRBJ1-1, with D hard to call. Trimming took 0 bases from V and 0 from J, leaving 12 bases between them. This CDR3 is 16 amino acids long. Per the germline V gene, CDR1 is SGHNT and CDR2 is YYREEE (reference sequence). The CDR3 DNA reads TGTGCCAGCAGCTTGGCCGGCCGGACCATGAACACTGAAGCTTTCTTT. Protein: CASSLAGRTMNTEAFF.

The CDR3 DNA reads TGTGCCAGCAGCGGAGGGGTTTCCACTGAAGCTTTCTTT. Amino acid sequence: CASSGGVSTEAFF. The V and J genes are TRBV9 and TRBJ1-1; TRBD1 is a possible D gene (5 bases). Germline V lookup: CDR1 SGDLS, CDR2 YYNGEE. CDR3 length: 13 residues. The ends were cut back, 3 bases at V and 4 bases at J, with 10 bases in the middle.

The V call is TRBV2, the J call TRBJ1-1; possible D gene TRBD1, 5 bases. The length of the CDR3 is 13 residues. Germline CDR1 is SNHLY and CDR2 is FYNNEI. Trimming cost V 0 bases and J 5 bases, with 7 bases left between them. The DNA of the CDR3 is TGTGCCAGCAGTGAAGCGGGGGGTACTGAAGCTTTCTTT. Protein product: CASSEAGGTEAFF.

The chain links TRBV2 to TRBJ2-7; TRBD2 aligns across 8 bases. V lost 6 bases to trimming and J lost 4 bases; unmatched junction nucleotides: 11. Germline loops: CDR1 SNHLY, CDR2 FYNNEI. The CDR3 contains 15 residues. CDR3 amino acids: CASRKLADSPYEQYF. In DNA form, the CDR3 reads TGTGCCAGCAGGAAACTAGCGGACAGCCCATACGAGCAGTACTTC.

This clone has only a few counts. The gene calls are TRBV19 and TRBJ1-1; D possibly corresponds to TRBD1 (5 bases). The CDR3 consists of 13 residues. Deletions cut 2 bases from V and 5 bases from J, with 9 bases between. Germline CDR1 and CDR2: LNHDA and SQIVND (reference sequence). The CDR3 bases are TGTGCCAGTAGTATATGGAAGGGGACTGAAGCTTTCTTT. This translates into CASSIWKGTEAFF.

The rearrangement uses TRBV2 and TRBJ1-5; TRBD1 agrees at 7 bases. This CDR3 region has 14 residues. V gave up 6 bases and J gave up 5 bases; unmatched junction bases: 7. The germline V gene has CDR1 SNHLY and CDR2 FYNNEI. The CDR3 sequence is CASRGGGKDQPQHF. CDR3 DNA: TGTGCCAGCAGGGGAGGGGGCAAGGATCAGCCCCAGCATTTT.

The chain combines TRBV19 with TRBJ1-2; 7 positions agree with TRBD1. Per germline, CDR1 LNHDA and CDR2 SQIVND (reference sequence). Losses at the gene ends were 7 bases for V and 4 bases for J; bases not matched to a gene: 9. The length of the CDR3 is 14 residues. CDR3 in amino acids: CASNPPGTAYGYTF. The CDR3 coding sequence is TGTGCCAGTAACCCTCCCGGGACAGCCTATGGCTACACCTTC.

The J gene is TRBJ1-1, the V gene TRBV5-1; possible D gene TRBD1, 5 bases. CDR3 length: 18 amino acids. From germline, CDR1 is SGHRS and CDR2 YFSETQ. V dropped 3 bases and J dropped 0 bases, with 21 bases sitting between them. This CDR3 is CASSSPSPGPSMNTEAFF. The CDR3 region has the DNA TGCGCCAGCAGCTCGCCCTCCCCGGGACCGAGCATGAACACTGAAGCTTTCTTT.

The CDR3 loop is CASSTNRDQHLYGYTF. The CDR3 DNA reads as TGTGCCAGCAGTACAAACCGGGACCAGCATCTCTATGGCTACACCTTC. The chain carries TRBV28 and TRBJ1-2; TRBD1 is a possible D gene (5 bases). V was pared by 5 bases and J by 4 bases, with 20 bases between. The CDR3 is 16 amino acids. Per germline, CDR1 MDHEN and CDR2 SYDVKM.

The chain couples TRBV6-6 to TRBJ1-5; D remains ambiguous. Germline-derived CDR1 and CDR2 are MNHNY and SVGAGI (reference sequence). Trimming stripped 6 bases from V and 6 bases from J, with 12 bases between. CDR3 length: 13 amino acids. The CDR3: CASSPRWGQPQHF. CDR3 bases: TGTGCCAGCAGCCCAAGATGGGGTCAGCCCCAGCATTTT.

This chain connects TRBV19 to TRBJ2-2; 8 bases are shared with TRBD1. With V trimmed by 5 bases and J by 6 bases, 5 bases remained unmatched. Germline V gene lookup returns CDR1 LNHDA and CDR2 SQIVND (reference sequence). There are 14 residues in the CDR3. CDR3 amino acids: CASSARTGPGELFF. The CDR3 DNA is TGTGCCAGTAGTGCCAGGACAGGGCCCGGGGAGCTGTTTTTT. The variable domain in full, completed from reference TRBV19 and TRBJ2-2, reads DGGITQSPKYLFRKEGQNVTLSCEQNLNHDAMYWYRQDPGQGLRLIYYSQIVNDFQKGDIAEGYSVSREKKESFPLTVTSAQKNPTAFYLCASSARTGPGELFFGEGSRLTVL.

The CDR3 DNA sequence: TGCGCCAGCAGCCACGCGGACAGATCCTACGAGCAGTACTTC. Protein sequence: CASSHADRSYEQYF. V gene TRBV4-3 combines with J gene TRBJ2-7; possible D gene TRBD1, 6 bases. The ends were cut back, 3 bases at V and 1 base at J, with 10 bases in the middle. Germline CDR1 and CDR2: LGHNA and YSLEER. The CDR3 sequence is 14 residues long.

The chain combines TRBV29-1 with TRBJ1-2, with a weak D call TRBD1 (6 bases). Trimming took 4 bases from V and 3 from J, leaving 12 bases between them. Looked up from germline, CDR1 is SQVTM and CDR2 is ANQGSEA. The CDR3 spans 13 residues. CDR3 sequence (DNA): TGCAGCGTTGGATCAGGGGAGCACTATGGCTACACCTTC. Protein: CSVGSGEHYGYTF.

For the CDR3, the DNA is TGCGCCAGCAGCCAAGTTTTAGCCTCCCGTGGGGAGCAGTACTTC. As protein: CASSQVLASRGEQYF. This chain uses TRBV4-1 with TRBJ2-7; D gene uncertain. Germline V CDR1 and CDR2: MGHRA, YSYEKL. The CDR3 is 15 residues long. The V end was cut by 1 base, the J end by 7 bases, with 17 bases between.

The chain has TRBV7-3 and TRBJ1-1, with unresolved D. The CDR3 covers 13 residues. Per the germline V gene, CDR1 is SGHTA and CDR2 is FQGTGA. V gave up 2 bases and J gave up 0 bases, with 4 bases separating them. CDR3 nucleotide sequence: TGTGCCAGCAGCTTACTAATGAACACTGAAGCTTTCTTT. This gives the protein CASSLLMNTEAFF.

The V and J genes are TRBV2 and TRBJ2-5; D possibly uses TRBD1 or TRBD2 (6 bases each). The CDR3 extends over 16 amino acids. V was trimmed by 6 bases and J by 0 bases, leaving 17 bases between them. The germline V gene has CDR1 SNHLY and CDR2 FYNNEI. The CDR3 reads CASRLSGGGYQETQYF. Written as DNA, the CDR3 is TGTGCCAGCAGACTTAGTGGAGGGGGGTACCAAGAGACCCAGTACTTC.

This chain uses TRBV14 with TRBJ1-1, with D hard to call. This CDR3 comprises 12 residues. Trimming left V 4 bases short and J 0 bases short, with 3 bases between. Germline CDR1 and CDR2: SGHDN and FVKESK. The CDR3 region is CASSLLNTEAFF. In DNA form, the CDR3 reads TGTGCCAGCAGCCTATTGAACACTGAAGCTTTCTTT.

The chain employs TRBV15 and TRBJ2-7; 7 positions agree with TRBD1. Losses at the gene ends were 1 base for V and 2 bases for J; bases not matched to a gene: 5. The CDR3 contains 15 residues. The V gene's germline CDR1 is LNHNV and CDR2 YYDKDF (reference sequence). This CDR3 reads CATSRAPDRTYEQYF. The CDR3 nucleotides are TGTGCCACCAGCAGAGCGCCGGACAGGACCTACGAGCAGTACTTC.

This clone was observed a few times. This chain uses TRBV6-1 with TRBJ1-3; D gene ambiguous. V lost 7 bases and J 2 bases, leaving 9 bases between the germline ends. The CDR3 totals 13 residues. In germline, CDR1 is MNHNS, CDR2 SASEGT. In DNA, the CDR3 is TGTGCCAGCAAGTCAGAAACTGGAAACACCATATATTTT. It specifies CASKSETGNTIYF.